A single sample is the source of the 27 T cell receptor beta chains below, sequenced in a study of tumor-infiltrating lymphocytes in primary liver carcinoma. The researchers obtained blood RNA from unsorted whole blood and also extracted germline DNA. A constant-region primer primed TCR beta cDNA synthesis from about 550 ng of total RNA. Employing slightly modified ARM-PCR, three nested multiplex PCR rounds were run, and these gave rise to the TCR beta libraries. It was with TRBV1-TRBV30 forward primers and a C-beta reverse primer that the first two PCR rounds were run, at approximately 10 cycles each. TCRdb re-analysed the multiplex PCR reads in MiXCR, keeping a single row per CDR3 protein. The sample records about 310,000 distinct CDR3 sequences, about 50% being singletons. The source material was peripheral blood. The receptors come from a woman aged 25 to 39 with primary liver carcinoma and hepatitis B virus infection.

As regards this clonotype: This may stem from a read error, because a much larger clone lies one nucleotide away. The V gene is TRBV6-2 or TRBV6-3, the J gene TRBJ2-1; no definite D call. Trimming pared 6 bases from V and 7 bases from J, leaving 10 bases between. The germline CDR1 and CDR2 sequences are MNHEY and SVGEGT. CDR3 size: 12 residues. CDR3 bases: TGTGCCAGCAGGAGAGTGAGTAATGAGCAGTTCTTC. Its protein product is CASRRVSNEQFF.

A note on this clonotype: A much larger clone differs by one base, so this may be a read error. The CDR3 here is CASGLWNGELFF. The CDR3 bases are TGTGCCAGCGGTTTATGGAACGGGGAGCTGTTTTTT. The rearrangement uses TRBV12-3 or TRBV12-4 and TRBJ2-2; D is unresolved. CDR3 size: 12 residues.

This clonotype showed up just once. The genes are TRBV6-1 and TRBJ2-7; D unclear. The CDR3 contains 13 residues. Germline CDR1 is MNHNS and CDR2 is SASEGT. V was shortened by 5 bases and J by 3 bases, with 11 bases between the two germline ends. The CDR3 sequence is CASSRLQDYEQYF. For the CDR3, the DNA is TGTGCCAGCAGTAGGTTACAAGACTACGAGCAGTACTTC.

In its sample, this clonotype was seen many times. The rearrangement joins TRBV6-1 to TRBJ2-5, with D perhaps assigned TRBD1 or TRBD2 (6 bases each). V was pared by 4 bases and J by 6 bases, with 18 bases between. This CDR3 contains 15 residues. CDR1 and CDR2 from the germline V gene are MNHNS and SASEGT. The chain's CDR3 is CASSGPRRGDQTQYF. CDR3 nucleotides: TGTGCCAGCAGTGGCCCCCGAAGGGGGGATCAGACCCAGTACTTC.

A note on this clonotype: A read error may produce the germline difference seen at one junction end. V usage is TRBV11-2 and J usage is TRBJ2-7; D is undetermined. There are 14 residues in the CDR3. Germline V gives CDR1 SGHAT, CDR2 FQNNGV. CDR3 bases: TGTGCCAGCAGCTTAGTGCTATCGGAGTACGAGCGGTACTTC. The encoded protein is CASSLVLSEYERYF.

The chain has TRBV11-2 and TRBJ1-1, with unresolved D. V was trimmed by 5 bases and J by 7 bases, leaving 8 bases between them. Germline V lookup: CDR1 SGHAT, CDR2 FQNNGV. The CDR3 is 11 residues long. The CDR3 spells CASSPEIEAFF. The CDR3 DNA is TGTGCCAGCAGCCCCGAGATTGAAGCTTTCTTT.

In regard to this clonotype: A much larger clone differs from this one at a single base, so this may be a read error. The chain employs TRBV29-1 and TRBJ1-1; D ambiguous. V gave up 6 bases and J gave up 10 bases, with 9 bases separating them. The V gene's germline CDR1 is SQVTM and CDR2 ANQGSEA. This CDR3 has 9 residues. CDR3 nucleotides: TGCAGCGTGGACCCTGGAGCTTTCTTT. Its translation is CSVDPGAFF.

This chain links TRBV29-1 with TRBJ2-7; a possible D gene is TRBD2 (6 bases). This CDR3 is built from 11 residues. V lost 6 bases to trimming and J lost 4 bases, with 10 bases between them. The germline V gene encodes CDR1 SQVTM and CDR2 ANQGSEA. CDR3 nucleotides: TGCAGCGTACGGGAGATGTACGAGCAGTACTTC. Translated: CSVREMYEQYF.

The V call is TRBV6-5, the J call TRBJ2-7, with a tentative D call TRBD1 (6 bases). Per the germline V gene, CDR1 is MNHEY and CDR2 is SVGAGI. V was trimmed by 6 bases and J by 0 bases, leaving 15 bases between them. The length of the CDR3 is 15 residues. For the CDR3, the DNA is TGTGCCAGCAGCCCCCTGGACAGTGCCTCCTACGAGCAGTACTTC. It is translated as CASSPLDSASYEQYF.

About this clonotype itself: This clone may be a read error of a much larger clone one base away. The chain joins TRBV5-5 to TRBJ2-7; D gene uncertain. Germline V gene lookup returns CDR1 SGHKS and CDR2 YYEKEE (reference sequence). The CDR3 has 13 residues. The V end was cut by 4 bases, the J end by 4 bases, with 12 bases between. The CDR3 sequence is CASSRVNGYEQYF. CDR3 DNA: TGTGCCAGCAGCCGAGTGAACGGGTACGAGCAGTACTTC.

Concerning this clonotype itself: No conserved phenylalanine or tryptophan ends this CDR3, so it is likely a read error. This rearrangement joins TRBV12-3 or TRBV12-4 to TRBJ1-6; a possible D gene is TRBD1 (5 bases). The CDR3 loop spans 14 amino acids. V shed 6 bases and J shed 10 bases, with 16 bases lying between them. The CDR3 spells CASRDGTPRSPLHY. The CDR3 bases are TGTGCCAGCAGAGACGGGACTCCCCGGTCACCCCTCCACTAT.

This chain links TRBV6-5 with TRBJ2-1, with TRBD2 as a possible D gene (6 bases). Germline V CDR1 and CDR2: MNHEY, SVGAGI. This CDR3 spans 15 amino acids. V was clipped by 4 bases and J by 8 bases, with 18 bases between them. CDR3 protein: CASSSGTYVVDEQFF. CDR3 bases: TGTGCCAGCAGTTCCGGGACTTATGTGGTGGATGAGCAGTTCTTC.

Details on this clonotype: The junction differs from germline at one of its ends, possibly a read error. The rearrangement links TRBV11-3 to TRBJ2-5, with D tentatively TRBD2 (6 bases). Germline V gene lookup returns CDR1 SGHNT and CDR2 YENEEA. The CDR3 consists of 11 residues. Here the CDR3 DNA reads TGTGCCAGCAACCCGGGGGAGAGCCAGTACTTC. Protein sequence: CASNPGESQYF.

This clonotype was detected many times. This chain joins TRBV4-3 and TRBJ1-5; TRBD1 is a possible D gene (5 bases). The CDR3 covers 15 residues. Trimming removed 0 bases at V and 5 bases at J, with 11 bases between. Looked up from germline, CDR1 is LGHNA and CDR2 is YSLEER. CDR3 sequence reads: CASSQDFLGDQPQHF. CDR3 in DNA: TGCGCCAGCAGCCAAGATTTTTTGGGGGATCAGCCCCAGCATTTT.

Comments on this clonotype: A much larger clone lies a single base off, so this may be a read error. This chain connects TRBV4-1 to TRBJ2-7; D is uncertain. Germline CDR1 reads MGHRA; CDR2 reads YSYEKL. Trimming removed 8 bases from V and 11 bases from J, with 22 bases in between. The CDR3 extends over 13 amino acids. DNA of the CDR3: TGCGCCAGCGGAACGATCCTGGAGCCCCCTGAGTACTTC. Protein product: CASGTILEPPEYF.

Worth noting for this clonotype: The junction and the germline gene differ at one end; a read error may be behind it. The chain couples TRBV12-3 or TRBV12-4 to TRBJ2-1; no clear D gene. The CDR3 runs 16 residues. The CDR3 DNA reads TGTGCCAGCAGTTTAGCGGGGTCCCTCTACCACAATGAGCAGTTATTC. This gives the protein CASSLAGSLYHNEQLF.

On this clonotype itself: Germline and junction disagree at one end, which may indicate a read error. This chain links TRBV11-2 with TRBJ2-5; D gene ambiguous. CDR3 length: 12 residues. The germline CDR1 and CDR2 sequences are SGHAT and FQNNGV. CDR3 loop: CASGRLQETQCF. The CDR3 DNA is TGTGCCAGCGGCCGGCTACAAGAGACCCAGTGCTTC.

The chain has TRBV9 and TRBJ2-7; D gene unclear. CDR1 SGDLS and CDR2 YYNGEE come from the germline V gene. The V gene lost 4 bases and the J gene lost 5 bases, with 19 bases spanning the gap. The CDR3 is made up of 15 amino acids. As DNA, the CDR3 is TGTGCCAGCAGCCCCCGACCTGCCTCGGACCACGAGCAGTACTTC. Amino acid sequence: CASSPRPASDHEQYF.

This clonotype has a count of ten or more. J is TRBJ2-7 and V is TRBV6-2 or TRBV6-3; TRBD2 agrees at 7 bases. The CDR3 runs 14 residues. Per germline, CDR1 MNHEY and CDR2 SVGEGT. The V gene end was trimmed by 6 bases and the J gene end by 5 bases; junction bases not matched to a gene: 10. As DNA, the CDR3 is TGTGCCAGCAGGGGCGGGAGAGATCGCAACGAGCAGTACTTC. Its protein is CASRGGRDRNEQYF.

A word on this clonotype: At one boundary the junction diverges from the germline segment, which might be a read error. CDR3: CASSLEGASGRAQQHF. CDR3 in DNA: TGTGCCAGCAGCTTAGAAGGGGCTAGCGGGAGGGCCCAGCAGCACTTC. The chain is built from TRBV7-8 and TRBJ2-7; 12 bases align to TRBD2. Per the germline V gene, CDR1 is SGHVS and CDR2 is FQNEAQ. The CDR3 is 16 residues long. The variable domain in full, with the rest retrieved from reference TRBV7-8 and TRBJ2-7, is GAGVSQSPRYKVAKRGQDVALRCDPISGHVSLFWYQQALGQGPEFLTYFQNEAQLDKSGLPSDRFFAERPEGSVSTLKIQRTQQEDSAVYLCASSLEGASGRAQQHFGPGTRLTVT.

This chain connects TRBV28 to TRBJ2-7; D is perhaps TRBD2 (7 bases). Germline CDR1 reads MDHEN; CDR2 reads SYDVKM. The CDR3 spans 16 residues. V gave up 7 bases and J gave up 5 bases, with 24 bases separating them. CDR3 amino acids: CASTLAGAIEGDEQYF. The CDR3 DNA sequence: TGTGCCAGCACTTTGGCGGGGGCTATCGAAGGTGACGAGCAGTACTTC.

In the case of this clonotype: Possible read error: a much larger clone is one base away. The chain joins TRBV6-6 to TRBJ1-5; TRBD1 aligns across 10 bases. Per germline, CDR1 MNHNY and CDR2 SVGAGI (reference sequence). CDR3 length: 15 residues. CDR3 DNA: TGTGCCAGCAGTCGCCGGGACAGGGGTTATCAGTCCCAGCATTTT. Translation gives CASSRRDRGYQSQHF.

This sequence joins TRBV4-3 and TRBJ1-2, with D possibly being TRBD1 (5 bases). V was trimmed by 1 base and J by 4 bases, leaving 13 bases between them. Germline V lookup: CDR1 LGHNA, CDR2 YSLEER. This CDR3 contains 15 residues. The CDR3 region has the DNA TGCGCCAGCAGCCAAGGCTCTCAGGGAACCTATGGCTACACCTTC. This gives the protein CASSQGSQGTYGYTF.

The J gene is TRBJ1-2, the V gene TRBV29-1, with 9 bases that match TRBD1. The CDR3 runs 13 residues. Germline V gene lookup returns CDR1 SQVTM and CDR2 ANQGSEA. V dropped 4 bases and J dropped 2; count of bases not matched to a gene: 2. The CDR3 loop reads CSVGTGANYGYTF. The CDR3 bases are TGCAGCGTTGGGACAGGGGCCAACTATGGCTACACCTTC.

V is TRBV24-1 and J is TRBJ2-1; 8 bases agree with TRBD2. CDR1 KGHDR and CDR2 SFDVKD come from the germline V gene. The CDR3 spans 17 residues. Unmatched junction bases numbered 16, after V lost 5 bases and J lost 8 bases. DNA for the CDR3: TGTGCCACCAGTGGCTCGACGGGAGGGCCACGTTTGGATGAGCAGTTCTTC. Protein sequence: CATSGSTGGPRLDEQFF.

CDR3 residues: CASSEVMTNYEQYF. CDR3 coding DNA: TGTGCCAGCAGTGAAGTCATGACTAACTACGAGCAGTACTTC. This sequence joins TRBV6-1 and TRBJ2-7; the D gene is possibly TRBD2 (5 bases). CDR3 size: 14 residues. The germline V and J ends were trimmed by 1 base and 3 bases, with 10 bases remaining between them. The V gene's germline CDR1 is MNHNS and CDR2 SASEGT.

Points on this clonotype: As the CDR3 is not closed by the conserved phenylalanine or tryptophan, this likely results from a read error. The genes are TRBV6-1 and TRBJ2-5; D possibly corresponds to TRBD2 (7 bases). This CDR3 is built from 13 residues. CDR1 is MNHNS, CDR2 SASEGT, per germline. V lost 6 bases, J lost 5 bases, and 13 bases lay in between. The CDR3 here is CASRRGGGETQYL. The CDR3, as DNA: TGTGCCAGCAGAAGGGGGGGCGGGGAGACCCAGTACCTC.